The clone carrying this T cell receptor (beta chain) was picked up a small number of times. Its antigen is unidentified. J gave up 2 bases and V 5 bases, and 11 bases lay outside the gene matches. The germline V gene has CDR1 SGHTA and CDR2 FQGNSA. The CDR3 has 17 residues. This record comes from a study of T cells after yellow fever vaccination. Across the study: The authors prepared low-cell-number fractions using SMART-Seq v4 Ultra Low Input.

TCRdb ran MiXCR on the 5' RACE reads and lists one entry per CDR3 protein. Of about 320,000 distinct CDR3 sequences listed, roughly 7% are singletons. Study outcomes and limitations: Compared with primary, the secondary response was weaker and peaked at day 5, not 15. Few clonotypes appeared in both CD4 and CD8 compartments. Reappearing after the booster were most of the clones from primary vaccination (less than 98% CD4, about 88% CD8).

This sequence originates from a man aged 18 to 29 who received the YFV17D yellow fever vaccine. The specimen was PBMCs, collected about 49 days after the first yellow fever vaccination. V gene TRBV7-2 combines with J gene TRBJ2-3; 9 bases match TRBD2. The CDR3 DNA reads as TGTGCCAGCAGCCCCCCTGGGGCTAGCGGGATCACAGATACGCAGTATTTT. Translating gives CASSPPGASGITDTQYF. Supplemented by reference TRBV7-2 and TRBJ2-3, the full variable domain reads GAGVSQSPSNKVTEKGKDVELRCDPISGHTALYWYRQSLGQGLEFLIYFQGNSAPDKSGLPSDRFSAERTGGSVSTLTIQRTQQEDSAVYLCASSPPGASGITDTQYFGPGTRLTVL.